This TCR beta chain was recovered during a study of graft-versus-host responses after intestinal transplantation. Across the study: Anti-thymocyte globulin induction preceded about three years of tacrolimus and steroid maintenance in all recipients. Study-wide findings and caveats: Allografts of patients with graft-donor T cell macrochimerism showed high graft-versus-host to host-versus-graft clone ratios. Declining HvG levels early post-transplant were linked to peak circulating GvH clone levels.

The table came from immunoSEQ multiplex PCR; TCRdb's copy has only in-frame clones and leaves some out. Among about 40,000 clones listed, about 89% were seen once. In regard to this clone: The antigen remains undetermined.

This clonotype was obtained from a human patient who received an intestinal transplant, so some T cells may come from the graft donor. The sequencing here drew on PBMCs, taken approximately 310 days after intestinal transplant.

DNA of the CDR3: TGTGCCAGCTCACCACCCTACGGACAGCTCTCTGGAAACACCATATATTTT. Protein sequence: CASSPPYGQLSGNTIYF. This sequence joins TRBV18 and TRBJ1-3, with D perhaps TRBD1 (6 bases). In germline, CDR1 is KGHSH, CDR2 LQKENI. The CDR3 totals 17 residues. Trimming stripped 0 bases from V and 0 bases from J, with 12 bases between. The variable domain in full, with the rest retrieved from reference TRBV18 and TRBJ1-3, is NAGVMQNPRHLVRRRGQEARLRCSPMKGHSHVYWYRQLPEEGLKFMVYLQKENIIDESGMPKERFSAEFPKEGPSILRIQQVVRGDSAAYFCASSPPYGQLSGNTIYFGEGSWLTVV.